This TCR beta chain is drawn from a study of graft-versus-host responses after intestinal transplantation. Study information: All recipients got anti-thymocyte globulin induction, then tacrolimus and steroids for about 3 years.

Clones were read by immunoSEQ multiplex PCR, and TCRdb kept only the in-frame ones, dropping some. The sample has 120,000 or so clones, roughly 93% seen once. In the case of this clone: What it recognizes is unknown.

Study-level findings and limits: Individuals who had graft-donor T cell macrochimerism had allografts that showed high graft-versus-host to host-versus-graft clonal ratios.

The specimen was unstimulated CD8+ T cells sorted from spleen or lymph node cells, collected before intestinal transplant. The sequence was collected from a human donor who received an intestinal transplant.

The CDR3 DNA reads TGTGCCAGCAGCTTCGCGGGCAGGGGGTCTGAAGCTTTCTTT. Amino acids: CASSFAGRGSEAFF. The chain is built from TRBV13 and TRBJ1-1; 7 bases match TRBD1. This CDR3 contains 14 residues. Germline-derived CDR1 and CDR2 are PRHDT and FYEKMQ (reference sequence). V lost 3 bases and J lost 6; bases outside the gene matches: 7.